Listed below are T cell receptor beta chains from one sample, sequenced in a study of blood T cells in healthy people across ages. MiXCR, run by TCRdb on the 5' RACE reads, gives a single entry per CDR3 protein. The repertoire has about 970,000 distinct CDR3 sequences, roughly 50% of them found once; the top ten carry 20% to 25%. The sequenced sample was blood. The receptors originated from a woman between 55 and 75 years old in good health. Each CDR3 is given with its conserved first and last residue. A D gene is named only where the DNA matches it firmly. Expanded clones are given a class, and other clones once, few, many or no size at all.

TRBV6-6	TRBJ2-7	few	15	-	TGTGCCAGCAGTTACGGAGTAGTTTTAGCTAACGAGCAGTACTTC	CASSYGVVLANEQYF
TRBV29-1	TRBJ2-5	-	12	-	TGCAGCGTTGTATGGTACCAAGAGACCCAGTACTTC	CSVVWYQETQYF
TRBV6-6	TRBJ1-5	few	15	-	TGTGCCAGCAGTTACTCGAATCCCGAGGTCCAGCCCCAGCATTTT	CASSYSNPEVQPQHF
TRBV13	TRBJ1-4	-	14	-	TGTGCCAGCAGTTCAAGGGGGTTTGATGAAAAACTGTTTTTT	CASSSRGFDEKLFF
TRBV20-1	TRBJ2-7	-	18	-	TGCAGTGCTAGAGATAATAACCCTACTGGCGGGGCCTACAATGAGCAGTACTTC	CSARDNNPTGGAYNEQYF
TRBV7-8	TRBJ2-5	-	14	-	TGTGCCAGCACCCACTTCGACAGACAAGAGACCCGGTACTTC	CASTHFDRQETRYF
TRBV7-8	TRBJ2-3	few	15	-	TGTGCCAGCAGCTTAGTGGAGACTAGCACAGATACGCAGTATTTT	CASSLVETSTDTQYF
TRBV20-1	TRBJ2-7	few	15	TRBD2	TGCAGTGCTAGAGGTGGGACTAGCAGAAACTACGAGCAGTACTTC	CSARGGTSRNYEQYF
TRBV7-9	TRBJ2-5	-	10	-	TGTGCCAGCGGCGGTTTGACCCAGTACTTC	CASGGLTQYF
TRBV20-1	TRBJ2-1	-	11	TRBD2	TGCAGTGCACAAACTAGCGGTGAGCAGTTCTTC	CSAQTSGEQFF
TRBV4-2	TRBJ2-1	-	17	TRBD2	TGTGCCAGCAGCCGTAAACCTGGACTAGCGGGCTACAATGAGCAGTTCTTC	CASSRKPGLAGYNEQFF